This T cell receptor (beta chain) was sequenced for a study of response to subunit inactivated influenza vaccine. From the RT-PCR reads, TCRdb called clonotypes with MiXCR, one entry per CDR3 protein. The sample yields approximately 570,000 distinct CDR3 sequences, 7.6% seen once. The CDR3 has 16 residues. The germline V gene has CDR1 MNHNS and CDR2 SASEGT. Trimming removed 7 bases from V and 1 base from J, with 16 bases in between. This clonotype turned up a few times. The J gene is TRBJ2-2, the V gene TRBV6-1; maybe TRBD2 (5 bases). The starting material was PBMCs from blood, obtained 23 to 25 months after vaccination. This sequence originates from a man in his fifties or sixties who received an inactivated influenza vaccine. CDR3 sequence: CASKYLAGGNTGELFF. In DNA, the CDR3 is TGTGCCAGCAAATATCTAGCCGGCGGGAACACCGGGGAGCTGTTTTTT.